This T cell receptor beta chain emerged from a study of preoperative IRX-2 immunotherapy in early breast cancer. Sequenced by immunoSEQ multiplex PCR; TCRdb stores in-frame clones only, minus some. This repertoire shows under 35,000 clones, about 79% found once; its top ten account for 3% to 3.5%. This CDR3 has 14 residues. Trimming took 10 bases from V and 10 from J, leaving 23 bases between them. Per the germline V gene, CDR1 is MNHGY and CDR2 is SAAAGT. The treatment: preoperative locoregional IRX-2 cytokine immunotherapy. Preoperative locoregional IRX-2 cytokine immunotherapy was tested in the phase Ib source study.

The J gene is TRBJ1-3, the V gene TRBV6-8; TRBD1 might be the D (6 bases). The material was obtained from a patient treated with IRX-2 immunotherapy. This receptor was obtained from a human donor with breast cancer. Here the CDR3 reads CATWRGGLERTIYF. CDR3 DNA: TGTGCCACTTGGAGAGGGGGTTTGGAAAGGACCATATATTTT.